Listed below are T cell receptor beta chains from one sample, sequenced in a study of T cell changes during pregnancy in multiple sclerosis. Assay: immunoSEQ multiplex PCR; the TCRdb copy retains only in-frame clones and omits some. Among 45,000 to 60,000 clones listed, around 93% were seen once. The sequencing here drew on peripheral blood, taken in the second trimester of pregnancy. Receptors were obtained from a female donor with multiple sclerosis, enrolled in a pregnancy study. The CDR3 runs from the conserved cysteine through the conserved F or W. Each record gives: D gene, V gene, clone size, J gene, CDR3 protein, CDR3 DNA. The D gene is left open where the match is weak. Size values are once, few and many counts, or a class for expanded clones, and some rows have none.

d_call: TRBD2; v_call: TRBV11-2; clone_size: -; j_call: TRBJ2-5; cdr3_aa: CASSLFSLAGGKETQYF; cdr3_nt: TGTGCCAGCAGCTTATTTAGCCTAGCGGGGGGAAAAGAGACCCAGTACTTC
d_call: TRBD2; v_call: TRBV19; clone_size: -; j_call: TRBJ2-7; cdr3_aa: CASRFTSGRLYEQYF; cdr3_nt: TGTGCCAGTAGATTCACTAGCGGGAGGCTCTACGAGCAGTACTTC
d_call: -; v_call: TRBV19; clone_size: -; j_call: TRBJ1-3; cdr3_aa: CASSIIAGAISGNTIYF; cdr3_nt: TGTGCCAGTAGTATAATTGCAGGGGCCATCTCTGGAAACACCATATATTTT
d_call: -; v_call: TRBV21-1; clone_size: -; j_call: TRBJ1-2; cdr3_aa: CASSKPGTVYYGYTF; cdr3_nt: TGTGCCAGCAGCAAACCCGGGACAGTGTATTATGGCTACACCTTC
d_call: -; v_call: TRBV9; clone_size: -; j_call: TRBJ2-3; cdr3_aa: CASSVDPEGTDTQYF; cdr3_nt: TGTGCCAGCAGCGTAGATCCAGAGGGCACAGATACGCAGTATTTT
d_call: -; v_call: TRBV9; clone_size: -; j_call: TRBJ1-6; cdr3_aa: CASSGEGGVRSPLHF; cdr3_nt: TGTGCCAGCAGCGGAGAGGGTGGGGTACGGTCACCCCTCCACTTT
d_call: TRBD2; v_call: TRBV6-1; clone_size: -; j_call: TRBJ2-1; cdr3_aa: CASELAFNGNEQFF; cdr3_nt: TGTGCCAGTGAACTAGCGTTTAATGGAAATGAGCAGTTCTTC
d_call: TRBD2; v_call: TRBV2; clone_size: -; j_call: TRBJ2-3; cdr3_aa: CASSPLAGGDTQYF; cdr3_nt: TGTGCCAGCAGCCCACTAGCGGGAGGAGATACGCAGTATTTT
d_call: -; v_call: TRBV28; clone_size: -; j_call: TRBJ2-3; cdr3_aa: CASKRSTDTQYF; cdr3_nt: TGTGCCAGCAAGCGGAGCACAGATACGCAGTATTTT
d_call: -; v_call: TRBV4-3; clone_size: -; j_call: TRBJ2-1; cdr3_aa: CASSQITNSYNEQFF; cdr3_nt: TGCGCCAGCAGCCAGATTACTAACTCCTACAATGAGCAGTTCTTC
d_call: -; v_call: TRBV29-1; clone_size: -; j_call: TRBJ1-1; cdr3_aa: CSVQANTEAFF; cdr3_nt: TGCAGCGTTCAGGCGAACACTGAAGCTTTCTTT
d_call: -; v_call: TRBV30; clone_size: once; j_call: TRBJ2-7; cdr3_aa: CAWSPGQGEQYF; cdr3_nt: TGTGCCTGGAGTCCTGGACAAGGCGAGCAGTACTTC
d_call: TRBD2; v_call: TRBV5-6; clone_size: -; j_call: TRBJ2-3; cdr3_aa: CASSSRLAGRDTQYF; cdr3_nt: TGTGCCAGCAGCTCGAGACTAGCGGGGAGAGATACGCAGTATTTT
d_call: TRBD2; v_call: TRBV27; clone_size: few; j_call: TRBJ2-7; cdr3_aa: CASSLFAGGSNEQYF; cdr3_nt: TGTGCCAGCAGTTTATTTGCGGGAGGGTCAAACGAGCAGTACTTC
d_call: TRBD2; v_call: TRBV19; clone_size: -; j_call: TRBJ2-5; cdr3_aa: CASSIPGTSKQETQYF; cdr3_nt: TGTGCCAGTAGTATTCCGGGGACTAGCAAACAAGAGACCCAGTACTTC
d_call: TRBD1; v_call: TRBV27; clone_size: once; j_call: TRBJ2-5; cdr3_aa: CASSLNRGLGQETQYF; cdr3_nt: TGTGCCAGCAGTTTAAACAGGGGGCTAGGGCAAGAGACCCAGTACTTC
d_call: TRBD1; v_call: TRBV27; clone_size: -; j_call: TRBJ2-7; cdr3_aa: CASSLQGASSYEQYF; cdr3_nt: TGTGCCAGCAGTTTACAGGGGGCTTCGTCCTACGAGCAGTACTTC
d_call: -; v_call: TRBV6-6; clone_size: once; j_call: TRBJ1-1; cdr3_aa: CASSYLLGAFF; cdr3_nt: TGTGCCAGCAGTTACCTCCTAGGAGCTTTCTTT
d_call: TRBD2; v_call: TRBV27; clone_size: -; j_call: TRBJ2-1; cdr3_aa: CASSLTPFGATSGRIYNEQFF; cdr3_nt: TGTGCCAGCAGTTTGACCCCATTTGGTGCCACTAGCGGGAGAATTTACAATGAGCAGTTCTTC
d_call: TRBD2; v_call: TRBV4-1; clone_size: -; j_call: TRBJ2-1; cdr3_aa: CASSPPSAGDYNEQFF; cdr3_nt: TGCGCCAGCAGCCCTCCCTCGGCGGGAGATTACAATGAGCAGTTCTTC
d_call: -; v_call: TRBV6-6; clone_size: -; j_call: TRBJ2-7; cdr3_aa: CASSLRESDEQYF; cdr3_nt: TGTGCCAGCAGCCTACGGGAGAGCGACGAGCAGTACTTC
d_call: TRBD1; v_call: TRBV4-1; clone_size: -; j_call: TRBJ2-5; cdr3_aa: CASRLTGGQETQYF; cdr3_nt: TGCGCCAGCAGGCTCACAGGGGGCCAAGAGACCCAGTACTTC
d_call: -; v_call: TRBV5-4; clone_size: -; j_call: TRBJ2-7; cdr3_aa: CASSRTGPSSYEQYF; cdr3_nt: TGTGCCAGCAGCCGTACAGGACCCAGCTCCTACGAGCAGTACTTC
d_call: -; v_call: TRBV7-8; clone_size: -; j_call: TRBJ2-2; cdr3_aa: CAIQTGQTLVTGELFF; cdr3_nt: TGTGCCATCCAAACAGGTCAGACCCTAGTCACCGGGGAGCTGTTTTTT
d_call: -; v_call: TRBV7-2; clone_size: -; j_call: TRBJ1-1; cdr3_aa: CASSPRWQGNTEAFF; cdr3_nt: TGTGCCAGCAGCCCCCGTTGGCAGGGGAACACTGAAGCTTTCTTT
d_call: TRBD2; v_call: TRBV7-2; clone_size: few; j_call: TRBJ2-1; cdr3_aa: CASSSGTSGFRRGNEQFF; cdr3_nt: TGTGCCAGCAGCTCGGGGACTAGCGGGTTCAGGCGGGGGAATGAGCAGTTCTTC
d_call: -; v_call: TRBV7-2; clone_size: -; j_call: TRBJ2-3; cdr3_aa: CASSSRGDTQYF; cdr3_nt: TGTGCCAGCAGCTCTAGGGGAGATACGCAGTATTTT
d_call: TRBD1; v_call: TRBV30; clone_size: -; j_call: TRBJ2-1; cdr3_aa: CAWTQGDRVSGEQFF; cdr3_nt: TGTGCCTGGACCCAGGGGGACAGGGTTAGCGGTGAGCAGTTCTTC
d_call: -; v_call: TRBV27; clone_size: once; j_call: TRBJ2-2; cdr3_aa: CASRSRVVTGELFF; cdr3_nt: TGTGCCAGCCGTTCGAGAGTTGTAACGGGGGAGCTGTTTTTT
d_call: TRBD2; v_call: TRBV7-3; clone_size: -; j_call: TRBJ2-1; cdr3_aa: CASSLTFGLVSNEQFF; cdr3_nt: TGTGCCAGCAGCTTAACGTTTGGACTAGTAAGTAATGAGCAGTTCTTC
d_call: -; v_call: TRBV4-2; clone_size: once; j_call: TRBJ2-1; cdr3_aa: CASSQTRSSYNEQFF; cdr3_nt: TGTGCCAGCAGCCAGACTAGAAGCTCCTACAATGAGCAGTTCTTC
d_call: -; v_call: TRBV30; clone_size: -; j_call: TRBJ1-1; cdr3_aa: CAWSFPDGTTNTEAFF; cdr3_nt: TGTGCCTGGAGTTTCCCTGACGGGACAACGAACACTGAAGCTTTCTTT
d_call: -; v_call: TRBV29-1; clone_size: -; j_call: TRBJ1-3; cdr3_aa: CSVEVLQNVSGNTIYF; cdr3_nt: TGCAGCGTTGAAGTTCTGCAGAACGTCTCTGGAAACACCATATATTTT
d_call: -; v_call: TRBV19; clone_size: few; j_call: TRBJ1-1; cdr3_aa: CASSIGPDGTEAFF; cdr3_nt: TGTGCCAGTAGTATTGGGCCGGATGGCACTGAAGCTTTCTTT
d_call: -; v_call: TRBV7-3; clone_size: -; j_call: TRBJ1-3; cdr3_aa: CASSLTASGNTIYF; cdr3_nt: TGTGCCAGCAGCCTGACAGCCTCTGGAAACACCATATATTTT
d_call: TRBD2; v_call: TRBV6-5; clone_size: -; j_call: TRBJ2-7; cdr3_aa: CASRAGTSTYEQYF; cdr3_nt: TGTGCCAGCAGGGCCGGGACTAGTACCTACGAGCAGTACTTC
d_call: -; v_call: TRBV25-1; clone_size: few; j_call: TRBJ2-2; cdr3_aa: CASSGSPVRDTGELFF; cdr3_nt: TGTGCCAGCAGTGGAAGTCCTGTGAGGGACACCGGGGAGCTGTTTTTT
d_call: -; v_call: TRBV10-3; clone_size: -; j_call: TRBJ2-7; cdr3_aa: CAISEGLEELGQYF; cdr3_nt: TGTGCCATCAGTGAGGGGCTGGAAGAGCTCGGGCAGTACTTC
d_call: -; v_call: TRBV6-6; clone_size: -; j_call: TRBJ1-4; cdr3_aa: CASSLGGKLFF; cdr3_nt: TGTGCCAGCAGTTTGGGGGGAAAACTGTTTTTT
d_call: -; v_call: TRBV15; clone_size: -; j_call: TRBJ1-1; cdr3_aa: CATSRPLNTEAFF; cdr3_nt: TGTGCCACCAGCAGACCCTTGAACACTGAAGCTTTCTTT
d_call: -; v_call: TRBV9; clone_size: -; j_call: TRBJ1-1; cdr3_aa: CASKGQGPNTEAFF; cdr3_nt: TGTGCCTCCAAGGGCCAGGGCCCGAACACTGAAGCTTTCTTT
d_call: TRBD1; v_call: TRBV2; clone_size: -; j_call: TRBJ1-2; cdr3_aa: CASSELTGGAIGYTF; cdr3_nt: TGTGCCAGCAGTGAACTCACAGGGGGCGCGATTGGCTACACCTTC
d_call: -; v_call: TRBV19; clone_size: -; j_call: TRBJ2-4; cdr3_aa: CASSTYESNWAKNIQYF; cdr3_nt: TGTGCCAGTAGTACCTACGAATCAAACTGGGCCAAAAACATTCAGTACTTC
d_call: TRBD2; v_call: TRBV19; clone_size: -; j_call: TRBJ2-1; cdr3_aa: CGSGSRLSNEQFF; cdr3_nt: TGTGGTAGCGGGAGTCGTCTAAGCAATGAGCAGTTCTTC
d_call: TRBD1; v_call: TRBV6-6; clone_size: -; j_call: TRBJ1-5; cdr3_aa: CASSYGQRGRNQPQHF; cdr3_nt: TGTGCCAGCAGTTACGGTCAGAGGGGGCGCAATCAGCCCCAGCATTTT
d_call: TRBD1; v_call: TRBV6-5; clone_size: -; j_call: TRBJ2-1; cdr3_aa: CASSYSLTTGADEQFF; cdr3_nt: TGTGCCAGCAGTTATTCTCTAACGACAGGGGCTGATGAGCAGTTCTTC